This TCR beta chain was sequenced for a study of brain T cells in children with intractable seizures. This table comes from immunoSEQ multiplex PCR, and its TCRdb copy is limited to in-frame clones, with some not included. This sample has about 320,000 clones, with 93% found just once. Notes on the study in general: Absence of clones before surgery may stem from lower sequencing depth.

A word on this clone: Antigen specificity is unknown.

Indicated time point: blood from clinic visit 5 months post-surgery; TSC patient then seizure free. At least one anti-epileptic drug was given before surgery. The receptor's source is a boy under two years old with tuberous sclerosis and intractable seizures. Material: peripheral blood, obtained 4 to 5 months after surgery.

The CDR3 DNA sequence: TGTGCCAGCAGTTCCGCCGCGGGAGCGTCCTACGAGCAGTACTTC. It is translated as CASSSAAGASYEQYF. V is TRBV28 and J is TRBJ2-7; 7 bases align to TRBD2. The V and J ends lost 4 bases and 1 base, in that order; junction bases with no gene match: 7. The CDR3 runs to 15 residues. The germline CDR1 and CDR2 sequences are MDHEN and SYDVKM.